These 26 T cell receptor beta chains came from one sample sequenced in a study of identical twins. One entry per CDR3 protein, called by TCRdb with MiXCR from the 5' RACE reads. The data contain roughly 500,000 distinct CDR3 sequences, less than 25% of them singletons. These same data were also listed under a study on T cells expressing NK-cell markers.

The material sequenced was CD4+ T cells sorted from blood. Receptors originate from a young woman in good health.

The table lists this clonotype with a few counts. This chain uses TRBV5-6 with TRBJ2-1, with 7 bases identical to TRBD2. V shed 2 bases, J shed 5 bases, and the junction held 1 base outside the gene matches. CDR1 and CDR2 (germline): SGHDT, YYEEEE. The CDR3 runs to 13 residues. The CDR3 DNA reads as TGTGCCAGCAGCTTCGGGACTAACAATGAGCAGTTCTTC. Translated: CASSFGTNNEQFF. The full variable domain, in which reference TRBV5-6 and TRBJ2-1 provide the parts outside the CDR3, is DAGVTQSPTHLIKTRGQQVTLRCSPKSGHDTVSWYQQALGQGPQFIFQYYEEEERQRGNFPDRFSGHQFPNYSSELNVNALLLGDSALYLCASSFGTNNEQFFGPGTRLTVL.

This clonotype was observed a handful of times. The CDR3 DNA reads TGTGCCAGCAGCCAAGAGACTAGCGGAAGCACAGATACGCAGTATTTT. As protein: CASSQETSGSTDTQYF. The rearrangement joins TRBV3-1 to TRBJ2-3; 9 bases map to TRBD2. This CDR3 has 16 residues. Trimming at V came to 0 bases and at J to 0 bases, leaving 1 base not matched to a gene. Germline V CDR1 and CDR2: LGHDT, YNNKEL (reference sequence).

The V call is TRBV11-3, the J call TRBJ1-1; perhaps TRBD1 as D (6 bases). V lost 4 bases, J lost 7 bases, and 13 bases lay in between. Germline CDR1 reads SGHNT; CDR2 reads YENEEA. This CDR3 region has 13 residues. The CDR3 sequence is CASSSGQGSEAFF. The DNA for the CDR3 is TGTGCCAGCAGCTCCGGGCAGGGGAGTGAAGCTTTCTTT.

V gene TRBV2 combines with J gene TRBJ2-2; TRBD2 might be the D (6 bases). The CDR3 spans 16 residues. The V gene's germline CDR1 is SNHLY and CDR2 FYNNEI. Deletions cut 5 bases from V and 0 bases from J, with 13 bases between. CDR3 nucleotides: TGTGCCAGCAGTTTAGCGGCCTCCGCGAACACCGGGGAGCTGTTTTTT. Its translation: CASSLAASANTGELFF.

The chain joins TRBV5-1 to TRBJ1-1; D gene ambiguous. V lost 0 bases, J lost 8 bases, and 17 bases lay in between. The CDR3 length is 15 residues. Germline values: CDR1 SGHRS, CDR2 YFSETQ. CDR3 DNA: TGCGCCAGCAGCTTGGTACTAGTAATTCCGGGAGAAGCTTTCTTT. Amino acids: CASSLVLVIPGEAFF.

The chain combines TRBV3-1 with TRBJ2-7; 7 bases fit TRBD2. Trimming at V came to 3 bases and at J to 6 bases, leaving 2 bases not matched to a gene. The CDR3 runs 12 residues. CDR1 is LGHDT and CDR2 is YNNKEL in the germline V gene (reference sequence). The chain's CDR3 is CASSQGGSEQYF. The CDR3 nucleotides are TGTGCCAGCAGCCAGGGGGGGTCCGAGCAGTACTTC.

In this sample, this clonotype turned up many times. The V and J genes are TRBV7-2 and TRBJ1-2, with D unresolved. This CDR3 is 13 amino acids long. Germline values: CDR1 SGHTA, CDR2 FQGNSA. Trimming took off 5 bases at V and 1 base at J, with 8 bases between the two ends. The CDR3 sequence: CASSLQSNYGYTF. Here the CDR3 DNA reads TGTGCCAGCAGCCTACAGAGTAACTATGGCTACACCTTC.

This CDR3 reads CASSRTRDYTF. The CDR3 DNA reads as TGTGCCAGTAGTCGAACGAGAGACTACACCTTC. The chain joins TRBV19 to TRBJ1-2; D not resolved. The CDR3 totals 11 residues. Trimming left V 5 bases short and J 10 bases short, with 11 bases between. Germline V CDR1 and CDR2: LNHDA, SQIVND (reference sequence). Combining the CDR3 with reference TRBV19 and TRBJ1-2 gives the whole variable domain DGGITQSPKYLFRKEGQNVTLSCEQNLNHDAMYWYRQDPGQGLRLIYYSQIVNDFQKGDIAEGYSVSREKKESFPLTVTSAQKNPTAFYLCASSRTRDYTFGSGTRLTVV.

There are a few counts of this clonotype. The rearrangement uses TRBV4-2 and TRBJ1-2; TRBD1 matches at 7 bases. Germline CDR1 and CDR2: LGHNA and YNFKEQ. The CDR3 has 15 residues. With V trimmed by 2 bases and J by 3 bases, 6 bases remained unmatched. The CDR3 region has the DNA TGTGCCAGCAGCCAACCTGGACAGGCCGACTATGGCTACACCTTC. It codes for CASSQPGQADYGYTF.

This clonotype was seen a few times. CDR3 coding DNA: TGCAGTGCTGGAGGGACAGGGGGCTTCGACACTGAAGCTTTCTTT. Translating gives CSAGGTGGFDTEAFF. The chain is built from TRBV20-1 and TRBJ1-1; 12 bases fit TRBD1. The CDR3 totals 15 residues. V was clipped by 5 bases and J by 3 bases; unmatched bases: 7. Germline lookup yields CDR1 DFQATT and CDR2 SNEGSKA (reference sequence).

This clonotype occurred a few times. The chain carries TRBV5-1 and TRBJ2-1; no definite D call. The germline gives CDR1 SGHRS, CDR2 YFSETQ. The CDR3 length is 15 residues. V was clipped by 1 base and J by 4 bases, with 12 bases between them. The CDR3 region has the DNA TGCGCCAGCAGCTTGAGCCGGACCAGATACAATGAGCAGTTCTTC. Residues: CASSLSRTRYNEQFF. Together with reference TRBV5-1 and TRBJ2-1, the CDR3 gives the full variable domain: KAGVTQTPRYLIKTRGQQVTLSCSPISGHRSVSWYQQTPGQGLQFLFEYFSETQRNKGNFPGRFSGRQFSNSRSEMNVSTLELGDSALYLCASSLSRTRYNEQFFGPGTRLTVL.

The V call is TRBV24-1, the J call TRBJ2-3, with D unresolved. This CDR3 is built from 17 residues. Germline assignment: CDR1 KGHDR and CDR2 SFDVKD. The ends were cut back, 3 bases at V and 0 bases at J, with 15 bases in the middle. For the CDR3, the DNA is TGTGCCACCAGTGATACCAAGACCAAAGCGAGCACAGATACGCAGTATTTT. Its protein is CATSDTKTKASTDTQYF.

This clonotype was recorded a few times. The chain has TRBV10-3 and TRBJ1-1; D perhaps matches TRBD1 (5 bases). The CDR3 length is 14 residues. The germline CDR1 and CDR2 sequences are ENHRY and SYGVKD. Trimming removed 4 bases from V and 6 bases from J, with 15 bases in between. The CDR3, as DNA: TGTGCCATCAGTGGCGACGGTCGGGGGGCTGAAGCTTTCTTT. Translating it yields CAISGDGRGAEAFF.

This sequence joins TRBV6-5 and TRBJ1-1; D is unresolved. Trimming removed 2 bases from V and 4 bases from J, with 14 bases in between. CDR3 size: 15 residues. The V gene's germline CDR1 is MNHEY and CDR2 SVGAGI. The CDR3 nucleotides read TGTGCCAGCAGTTACGGCGGCTCATTCGGCACTGAAGCTTTCTTT. Translating it yields CASSYGGSFGTEAFF.

This clonotype has only a few counts. One junction end does not reproduce the germline sequence, and a read error may be involved. The genes are TRBV7-7 and TRBJ2-2; D is unclear. Germline assignment: CDR1 SSHAT and CDR2 FNYEAQ (reference sequence). The CDR3 is made up of 16 amino acids. The CDR3 region is CASSVNPFPNTGELFF. The CDR3 DNA follows: TGTGCTAGCAGCGTTAACCCCTTCCCCAACACCGGGGAGCTGTTTTTT.

This clonotype came up a few times. This chain joins TRBV9 and TRBJ2-2; a possible D gene is TRBD2 (6 bases). V was clipped by 3 bases and J by 1 base, with 10 bases between them. Germline lookup yields CDR1 SGDLS and CDR2 YYNGEE. This CDR3 has 15 residues. The CDR3 loop is CASSGGLWNTGELFF. The CDR3 region has the DNA TGTGCCAGCAGCGGGGGACTTTGGAACACCGGGGAGCTGTTTTTT.

In this sample, this clonotype turned up a few times. CDR3 sequence: CASSFVAGNEQYF. The CDR3 DNA follows: TGTGCCAGCAGCTTCGTGGCGGGGAACGAGCAGTACTTC. This chain joins TRBV7-2 and TRBJ2-7; D is possibly TRBD2 (6 bases). Trimming cost V 3 bases and J 5 bases, with 11 bases left between them. This CDR3 comprises 13 residues. Per the germline V gene, CDR1 is SGHTA and CDR2 is FQGNSA.

This rearrangement joins TRBV11-1 to TRBJ1-2; TRBD1 matches at 7 bases. Germline CDR1 SGHAT, CDR2 FQDESV (reference sequence). CDR3 length equals 15 residues. V lost 5 bases and J lost 0; bases outside the gene matches: 6. CDR3 loop: CASSLGTAANYGYTF. The CDR3 nucleotides are TGTGCCAGCAGCCTAGGGACAGCAGCTAACTATGGCTACACCTTC.

This clonotype came up a few times. This sequence joins TRBV20-1 and TRBJ2-1; tentatively, D is TRBD1 (6 bases). In germline, CDR1 is DFQATT, CDR2 SNEGSKA (reference sequence). Deletions cut 6 bases from V and 0 bases from J, with 15 bases between. CDR3 size: 15 residues. The CDR3 sequence: CSAPSWGPSYNEQFF. In DNA, the CDR3 is TGCAGTGCACCTTCGTGGGGGCCCTCCTACAATGAGCAGTTCTTC.

Only a few counts were recorded for this clonotype. The gene calls are TRBV10-3 and TRBJ2-2; D is ambiguous. Germline CDR1 is ENHRY and CDR2 is SYGVKD. CDR3 size: 13 residues. V shed 7 bases and J shed 1 base, with 7 bases lying between them. CDR3 sequence reads: CAITPVNTGELFF. CDR3 nucleotide sequence: TGTGCCATCACCCCGGTGAACACCGGGGAGCTGTTTTTT.

A few counts support this clonotype. The CDR3 loop reads CASSFDALDLNEQFF. As DNA, the CDR3 is TGTGCCAGCAGCTTTGACGCCCTGGATCTGAATGAGCAGTTCTTC. This chain joins TRBV5-6 and TRBJ2-1, with D uncertain. V was trimmed by 2 bases and J by 7 bases, leaving 16 bases between them. The CDR3 spans 15 residues. In germline, CDR1 is SGHDT, CDR2 YYEEEE. The variable domain in full, completed from reference TRBV5-6 and TRBJ2-1, reads DAGVTQSPTHLIKTRGQQVTLRCSPKSGHDTVSWYQQALGQGPQFIFQYYEEEERQRGNFPDRFSGHQFPNYSSELNVNALLLGDSALYLCASSFDALDLNEQFFGPGTRLTVL.

This chain uses TRBV7-2 with TRBJ2-2; D possibly uses TRBD1 or TRBD2 (5 bases each). CDR3 length equals 17 residues. The V end was cut by 2 bases, the J end by 5 bases, with 18 bases between. Germline V gene data show CDR1 as SGHTA and CDR2 as FQGNSA. CDR3 sequence reads: CASSLKSWGRGTGELFF. CDR3 nucleotide sequence: TGTGCCAGCAGCTTAAAATCATGGGGCCGAGGGACCGGGGAGCTGTTTTTT.

The chain combines TRBV6-1 with TRBJ1-1, with 8 nucleotides matching TRBD1. V shed 3 bases and J 12 bases; nucleotides not matched to a gene: 12. Germline assignment: CDR1 MNHNS and CDR2 SASEGT. This CDR3 is built from 14 residues. The CDR3 reads CASSEFEDRDLTFF. CDR3 DNA sequence: TGTGCCAGCAGTGAGTTCGAGGACAGGGATTTAACTTTCTTT.

V gene TRBV4-2 combines with J gene TRBJ2-7; D may be TRBD2 (5 bases). CDR1 and CDR2 (germline): LGHNA, YNFKEQ. The CDR3 covers 14 residues. Trimming stripped 4 bases from V and 3 bases from J, with 13 bases between. The chain's CDR3 is CASSPRGRGYEQYF. CDR3 DNA: TGTGCCAGCAGCCCGCGAGGACGGGGCTACGAGCAGTACTTC.

This chain connects TRBV27 to TRBJ2-7; 7 nucleotides agree with TRBD1. The CDR3 is 15 residues long. The J segment lost 3 bases and the V segment lost 5 bases, leaving 10 bases of the junction unmatched. Germline V lookup: CDR1 MNHEY, CDR2 SMNVEV (reference sequence). The CDR3 DNA reads TGTGCCAGCAGTCCGTACAGGGGACGAATCTACGAGCAGTACTTC. Protein sequence: CASSPYRGRIYEQYF.

This clonotype was seen a few times. V is TRBV12-3 or TRBV12-4 and J is TRBJ2-5, with 9 bases lining up with TRBD1. With 5 bases clipped from V and 3 bases from J, the junction kept 4 bases outside the gene matches. The CDR3 runs 14 residues. CDR3 amino acids: CASSAQGAEETQYF. The CDR3 DNA sequence: TGTGCCAGCAGTGCACAGGGGGCTGAAGAGACCCAGTACTTC.